This record concerns one TCR beta chain sequence. This specimen belongs to a study of blood T cell repertoires in COVID-19. Study summary: Samples representing acute and convalescent COVID-19 were sourced from the United States, Italy and Spain.

In the original processing: How many nucleated cells were present was estimated from reference gene primer amplification. The method was immunoSEQ multiplex PCR; TCRdb's version includes in-frame clones alone and lacks a portion of them. For V, J and clone size, that table is used; D and trimming come from the DNA. The sample comprises roughly 500,000 clones, 70% to 90% of which are singletons, and approximately 2.9% rests with the top ten. CDR3 length equals 19 residues. The germline CDR1 and CDR2 sequences are SGHNT and YYREEE (reference sequence). The V gene end was trimmed by 0 bases and the J gene end by 7 bases; junction bases not matched to a gene: 12.

V is TRBV5-4 and J is TRBJ2-1; TRBD2 agrees at 14 bases. This sequence originates from a human donor in a cohort sampled during active COVID-19. Sequenced input: peripheral blood. The CDR3 reads CASSLAQRLAGGTGNEQFF. The CDR3 DNA reads TGTGCCAGCAGCTTGGCCCAAAGACTAGCGGGAGGGACGGGGAATGAGCAGTTCTTC.